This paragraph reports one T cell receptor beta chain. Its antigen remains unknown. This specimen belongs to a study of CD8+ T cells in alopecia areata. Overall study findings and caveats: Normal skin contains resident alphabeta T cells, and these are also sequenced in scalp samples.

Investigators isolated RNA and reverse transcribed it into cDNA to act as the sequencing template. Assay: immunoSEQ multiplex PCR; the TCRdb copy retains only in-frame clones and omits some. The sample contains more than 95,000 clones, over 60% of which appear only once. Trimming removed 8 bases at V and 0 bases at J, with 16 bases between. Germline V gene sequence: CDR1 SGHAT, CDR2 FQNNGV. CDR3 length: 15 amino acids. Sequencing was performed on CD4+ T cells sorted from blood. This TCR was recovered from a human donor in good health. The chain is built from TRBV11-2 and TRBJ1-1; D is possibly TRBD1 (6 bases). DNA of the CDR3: TGTGCCAGCCGGCTAGGGGGGCCGATGAACACTGAAGCTTTCTTT. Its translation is CASRLGGPMNTEAFF.